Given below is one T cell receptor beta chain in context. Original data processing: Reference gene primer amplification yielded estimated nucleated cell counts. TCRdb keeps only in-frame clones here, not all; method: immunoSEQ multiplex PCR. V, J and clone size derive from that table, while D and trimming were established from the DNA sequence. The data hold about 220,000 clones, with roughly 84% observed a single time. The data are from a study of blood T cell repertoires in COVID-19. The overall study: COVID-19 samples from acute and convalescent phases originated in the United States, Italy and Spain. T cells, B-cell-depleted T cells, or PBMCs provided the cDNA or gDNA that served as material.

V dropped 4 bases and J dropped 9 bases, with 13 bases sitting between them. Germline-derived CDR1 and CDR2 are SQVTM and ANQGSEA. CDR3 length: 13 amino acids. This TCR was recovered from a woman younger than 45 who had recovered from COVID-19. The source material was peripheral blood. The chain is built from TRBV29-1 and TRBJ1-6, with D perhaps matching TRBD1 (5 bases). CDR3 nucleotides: TGCAGCGTTGGGCAGGGAGGAGGTTCACCCCTCCACTTT. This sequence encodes CSVGQGGGSPLHF.